The source of this T cell receptor beta chain is a study of cytomegalovirus exposure and HLA in healthy donors. Study-wide results and limits: Cytomegalovirus association was assigned to more than 150 TCR beta chains. With DRB1 most and HLA-C fewest, TCR association rates differed between HLA loci in a later analysis. Several of the most significant clusters were apparently associated with common viral pathogens in a later analysis. Previous analysis showed most TCR beta V segments were productive about 90% or about 30% of the time.

The PCR contained 60 Vbeta and 13 Jbeta primers. Data came from immunoSEQ multiplex PCR; TCRdb stores just in-frame clones and leaves some out. Here the sample spans roughly 190,000 clones, over 70% being singletons. A remark on this clone: Its antigen is unidentified.

The germline gives CDR1 ENHRY, CDR2 SYGVKD. Trimming shortened V by 2 bases and J by 1 base, and 11 bases separated the two germline ends. CDR3 size: 15 residues. The chain joins TRBV10-3 to TRBJ1-2; D unresolved. This TCR came from a man aged 45 to 65 in good health and CMV-seronegative. Material: PBMCs. The CDR3: CAISEHHDINYGYTF. The CDR3 DNA follows: TGTGCCATCAGTGAGCACCATGACATTAACTATGGCTACACCTTC.